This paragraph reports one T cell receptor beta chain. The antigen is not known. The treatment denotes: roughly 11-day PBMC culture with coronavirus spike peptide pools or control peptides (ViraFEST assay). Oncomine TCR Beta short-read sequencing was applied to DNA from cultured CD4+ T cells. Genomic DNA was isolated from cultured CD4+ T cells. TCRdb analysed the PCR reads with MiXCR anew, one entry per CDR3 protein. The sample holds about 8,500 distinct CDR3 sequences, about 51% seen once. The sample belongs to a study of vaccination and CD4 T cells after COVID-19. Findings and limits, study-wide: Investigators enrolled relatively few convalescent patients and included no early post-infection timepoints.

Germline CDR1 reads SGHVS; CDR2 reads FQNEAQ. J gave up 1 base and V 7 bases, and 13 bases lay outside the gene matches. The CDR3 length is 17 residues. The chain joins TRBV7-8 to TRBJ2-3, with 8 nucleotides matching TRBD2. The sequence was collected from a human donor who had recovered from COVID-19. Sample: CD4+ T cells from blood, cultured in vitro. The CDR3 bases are TGTGCCAGCACCCTGGGGGCGTCCGGGGGGGGCACAGATACGCAGTATTTT. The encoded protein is CASTLGASGGGTDTQYF.